This T cell receptor beta chain derives from a study of blood T cell repertoires in COVID-19. For the study at large: Sources were T cells, B-cell-depleted T cells, or PBMCs; the material itself was cDNA or gDNA.

Looked up from germline, CDR1 is MNHEY and CDR2 is SVGEGT. With 6 bases clipped from V and 6 bases from J, the junction kept 5 bases outside the gene matches. CDR3 length: 14 amino acids. TCRdb's table, derived via immunoSEQ multiplex PCR, lists solely in-frame clones and lacks some. The sample consists of fewer than 200,000 clones, around 82% of them appearing once. V gene TRBV6-2 or TRBV6-3 combines with J gene TRBJ1-6; TRBD1 matches 7 bases. This receptor was obtained from a woman between 55 and 75 years old with acute COVID-19. What was sequenced was PBMCs or T cells enriched from blood (not recorded which). The CDR3: CASSLQGSNSPLHF. The CDR3 bases are TGTGCCAGCAGCCTACAGGGGTCTAATTCACCCCTCCACTTT.